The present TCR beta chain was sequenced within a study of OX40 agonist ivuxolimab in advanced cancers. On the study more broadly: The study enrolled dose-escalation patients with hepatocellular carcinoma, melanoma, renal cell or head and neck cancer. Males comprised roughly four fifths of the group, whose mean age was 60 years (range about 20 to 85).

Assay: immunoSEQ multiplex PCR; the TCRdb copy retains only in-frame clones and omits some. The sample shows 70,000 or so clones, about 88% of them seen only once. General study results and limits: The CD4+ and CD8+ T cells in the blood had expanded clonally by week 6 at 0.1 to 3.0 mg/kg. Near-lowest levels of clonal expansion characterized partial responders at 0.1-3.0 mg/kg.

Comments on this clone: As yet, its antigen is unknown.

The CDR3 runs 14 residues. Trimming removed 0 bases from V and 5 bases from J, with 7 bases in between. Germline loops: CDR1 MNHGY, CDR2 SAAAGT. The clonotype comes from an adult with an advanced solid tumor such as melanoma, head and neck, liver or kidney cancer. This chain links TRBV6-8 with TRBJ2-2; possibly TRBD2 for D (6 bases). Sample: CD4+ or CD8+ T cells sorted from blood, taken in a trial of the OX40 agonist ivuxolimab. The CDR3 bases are TGTGCCAGCAGTTACTCGGAGGGGACCGGGGAGCTGTTTTTT. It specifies CASSYSEGTGELFF.